This T cell receptor (beta chain) is from a study of naive and memory T cell subsets. There are many counts of this clonotype. Deletions cut 9 bases from V and 6 bases from J, with 15 bases between. CDR1 is MNHEY, CDR2 SVGAGI, per germline. There are 13 residues in the CDR3. The SP2 primer and nested alpha and beta constant region primers amplified ligated cDNA in four rounds. A single record per CDR3 protein comes from TCRdb applying MiXCR to the 5' RACE reads. The sample lists more than 45,000 distinct CDR3 sequences, approximately 4.8% occurring once. The library had UMIs added by 3' ligation of an oligonucleotide to TCR cDNA. Reverse transcription used DNase-treated unsorted total RNA, aiming for 1 to 1000 ng.

The receptor's source is a female donor in good health. The rearrangement uses TRBV6-5 and TRBJ1-5, with TRBD1 as a possible D gene (6 bases). CDR3 bases: TGTGCCAGTGGGGGGGCTGGAGGTCAGCCCCAGCATTTT. It specifies CASGGAGGQPQHF.